What follows are 32 T cell receptor beta chains derived from one specimen sequenced in a study of graft-versus-host responses after intestinal transplantation. Here immunoSEQ multiplex PCR was the method, and the copy in TCRdb shows in-frame clones only, minus some. The sample lists 100,000 or so clones; roughly 91% were seen once. Antigens for these TCRs are unknown. Sample: unstimulated CD4+ T cells sorted from spleen or lymph node cells, taken before transplant. Every receptor here comes from a human donor who was the organ donor for an intestinal transplant.

This chain uses TRBV4-1 with TRBJ1-2, with a tentative D call TRBD1 (6 bases). The CDR3 runs to 16 residues. Trimming shortened V by 4 bases and J by 8 bases, and 23 bases separated the two germline ends. Germline CDR1 MGHRA, CDR2 YSYEKL. The CDR3 region is CASSLPGRGPLEGYTF. DNA for the CDR3: TGCGCCAGCAGCCTCCCGGGGCGGGGGCCCTTAGAAGGCTACACCTTC.

This chain links TRBV11-3 with TRBJ2-7, with 9 bases lining up with TRBD1. The CDR3 length is 14 residues. V was clipped by 4 bases and J by 5 bases; unmatched bases: 6. Germline V gene data show CDR1 as SGHNT and CDR2 as YENEEA. Here the CDR3 reads CASSSGQGGNEQYF. The CDR3, as DNA: TGTGCCAGCAGCTCGGGACAGGGAGGAAACGAGCAGTACTTC.

The V gene is TRBV16, the J gene TRBJ2-5; no firm D call. V shed 2 bases and J shed 4 bases, with 8 bases lying between them. The CDR3 covers 13 residues. CDR1 KGHSY and CDR2 FQNENV come from the germline V gene. The CDR3 nucleotides read TGTGCCAGCAGCCAACGCGGAACAGAGACCCAGTACTTC. Its protein is CASSQRGTETQYF.

This clone has a single count. This chain joins TRBV7-3 and TRBJ2-1; a possible D gene is TRBD1 (5 bases). Trimming left V 3 bases short and J 8 bases short, with 14 bases between. This CDR3 spans 14 amino acids. Germline lookup yields CDR1 SGHTA and CDR2 FQGTGA. The DNA of the CDR3 is TGTGCCAGCAGCTTCTCTGGGGCCCCCGATGAGCAGTTCTTC. This gives the protein CASSFSGAPDEQFF.

This clone was recorded a few times. The chain combines TRBV7-9 with TRBJ1-2; no clear D gene. Trimming cost V 1 base and J 5 bases, with 8 bases left between them. In germline, CDR1 is SEHNR, CDR2 FQNEAQ (reference sequence). This CDR3 spans 13 amino acids. In DNA form, the CDR3 reads TGTGCCAGCAGCTTAGTACAGTCTTATGGCTACACCTTC. It yields the protein CASSLVQSYGYTF.

This chain uses TRBV7-8 with TRBJ2-7; 10 bases are shared with TRBD1. The CDR3 contains 14 residues. The germline V gene encodes CDR1 SGHVS and CDR2 FQNEAQ. The trim removed 5 bases at V and 4 bases at J, leaving 5 bases unmatched. The CDR3 region is CASSRDRGLYEQYF. The CDR3 DNA reads as TGTGCCAGCAGCCGGGACAGGGGTCTGTACGAGCAGTACTTC.

This clone was recorded once. The chain recombines TRBV6-1 with TRBJ1-1; D not certain. Germline V CDR1 and CDR2: MNHNS, SASEGT. The CDR3 is made up of 13 amino acids. V was trimmed by 4 bases and J by 5 bases, leaving 11 bases between them. The CDR3 protein is CASSVGLRTEAFF. The CDR3 DNA sequence: TGTGCCAGCAGTGTCGGACTACGGACTGAAGCTTTCTTT.

J is TRBJ1-2 and V is TRBV7-2; perhaps TRBD1 as D (6 bases). The V and J ends lost 5 bases and 7 bases respectively, with 17 bases between them. Germline V gene data show CDR1 as SGHTA and CDR2 as FQGNSA. The CDR3 length is 14 residues. CDR3 DNA: TGTGCCAGCAGCCCGTACGGGGGGCGTTTTGGCTACACCTTC. Encoded protein: CASSPYGGRFGYTF. Combining the CDR3 with reference TRBV7-2 and TRBJ1-2 gives the whole variable domain GAGVSQSPSNKVTEKGKDVELRCDPISGHTALYWYRQSLGQGLEFLIYFQGNSAPDKSGLPSDRFSAERTGGSVSTLTIQRTQQEDSAVYLCASSPYGGRFGYTFGSGTRLTVV.

This chain uses TRBV27 with TRBJ2-2; 7 positions match TRBD2. There are 17 residues in the CDR3. Germline trimming cut 6 bases from V and 4 bases from J; bases unmatched to any gene: 14. Germline V lookup: CDR1 MNHEY, CDR2 SMNVEV (reference sequence). The CDR3 DNA is TGTGCCAGCAGCTCACCTCTCGGGACTAACCCCACCGGGGAGCTGTTTTTT. It codes for CASSSPLGTNPTGELFF.

The V gene is TRBV4-1, the J gene TRBJ2-5, with a weak D call TRBD1 (6 bases). This CDR3 is 14 amino acids long. CDR1 is MGHRA, CDR2 YSYEKL, per germline. V lost 2 bases, J lost 5 bases, and 12 bases lay in between. CDR3 region: CASSQLVTGETQYF. DNA of the CDR3: TGCGCCAGCAGCCAACTAGTCACAGGGGAGACCCAGTACTTC.

The chain couples TRBV9 to TRBJ1-6; TRBD1 might be the D (5 bases). Between the trimmed V and J ends, which lost 5 bases and 8 bases, there was a span of 11 bases. CDR1 and CDR2 from the germline V gene are SGDLS and YYNGEE. The CDR3 has 13 residues. In DNA form, the CDR3 reads TGTGCCAGCAGACAGGACCTCTATTCACCCCTCCACTTT. Translating gives CASRQDLYSPLHF.

This chain links TRBV7-2 with TRBJ2-1, with D maybe TRBD2 (6 bases). The CDR3 extends over 16 amino acids. The V and J ends lost 2 bases and 4 bases respectively, with 15 bases between them. Germline loops: CDR1 SGHTA, CDR2 FQGNSA. CDR3 amino acids: CASSLREVGGYNEQFF. The CDR3 DNA reads TGTGCCAGCAGCTTAAGGGAGGTCGGGGGTTACAATGAGCAGTTCTTC.

The rearrangement joins TRBV6-1 to TRBJ2-3; 8 bases fit TRBD1. The CDR3 totals 15 residues. Germline-derived CDR1 and CDR2 are MNHNS and SASEGT. With V trimmed by 5 bases and J by 0 bases, 4 bases remained unmatched. The CDR3 reads CASSRDRYSTDTQYF. The CDR3, as DNA: TGTGCCAGCAGTAGGGACAGGTATAGCACAGATACGCAGTATTTT.

The chain employs TRBV6-5 and TRBJ1-1, with 7 bases that match TRBD1. Germline V gene data show CDR1 as MNHEY and CDR2 as SVGAGI. The CDR3 consists of 16 residues. V shed 0 bases and J 8 bases; nucleotides not matched to a gene: 12. DNA of the CDR3: TGTGCCAGCAGTTACTCGTGGGACAGTACCGCGGGAGAAGCTTTCTTT. Its protein is CASSYSWDSTAGEAFF.

This clone was observed a few times. V usage is TRBV6-6 and J usage is TRBJ1-5; D is unclear. V was trimmed by 7 bases and J by 0 bases, leaving 13 bases between them. The CDR3 has 15 residues. Germline CDR1 MNHNY, CDR2 SVGAGI (reference sequence). CDR3: CASTPGRYSNQPQHF. CDR3 in DNA: TGTGCCAGCACCCCCGGGAGGTATAGCAATCAGCCCCAGCATTTT.

The chain has TRBV18 and TRBJ2-2; TRBD1 aligns across 8 bases. The CDR3 extends over 16 amino acids. Germline V gene lookup returns CDR1 KGHSH and CDR2 LQKENI. V was clipped by 4 bases and J by 0 bases; unmatched bases: 4. The CDR3 loop is CASSRMTGANTGELFF. CDR3 nucleotides: TGTGCCAGCTCACGCATGACAGGGGCGAACACCGGGGAGCTGTTTTTT.

The rearrangement links TRBV6-5 to TRBJ2-2, with TRBD2 matching over 9 bases. The ends lost 3 bases at V and 5 bases at J; junction bases unmatched: 4. This CDR3 is 15 amino acids long. In germline, CDR1 is MNHEY, CDR2 SVGAGI. The CDR3 bases are TGTGCCAGCAGTTATGTAGCGGGGGCGACCGGGGAGCTGTTTTTT. This gives the protein CASSYVAGATGELFF.

V usage is TRBV2 and J usage is TRBJ2-7, with TRBD1 matching over 7 bases. CDR3 length equals 12 residues. V gave up 6 bases and J gave up 3 bases; unmatched junction bases: 2. Germline assignment: CDR1 SNHLY and CDR2 FYNNEI. The CDR3 loop reads CASRRDSYEQYF. CDR3 coding DNA: TGTGCCAGCAGGAGGGACAGCTACGAGCAGTACTTC.

This chain links TRBV7-2 with TRBJ1-1; TRBD1 aligns across 12 bases. V lost 8 bases, J lost 10 bases, and 11 bases stayed unmatched. The CDR3 has 14 amino acids. Germline V gene data show CDR1 as SGHTA and CDR2 as FQGNSA. The CDR3 sequence is CASSPGQGARGAFF. CDR3 DNA: TGTGCCAGCTCGCCGGGACAGGGGGCCCGAGGAGCTTTCTTT.

This clone was counted a single time. The gene calls are TRBV5-1 and TRBJ2-3; 7 nucleotides match TRBD1. The germline V gene has CDR1 SGHRS and CDR2 YFSETQ. The CDR3 has 16 amino acids. The J segment lost 2 bases and the V segment lost 1 base, leaving 7 bases of the junction unmatched. The CDR3 loop is CASSLTRGTATDTQYF. The DNA for the CDR3 is TGCGCCAGCAGCTTGACCCGTGGGACAGCCACAGATACGCAGTATTTT.

This chain joins TRBV4-1 and TRBJ2-7, with 9 bases lining up with TRBD2. Germline V gene lookup returns CDR1 MGHRA and CDR2 YSYEKL. The CDR3 is 13 residues long. Trimming at V came to 5 bases and at J to 7 bases, leaving 6 bases not matched to a gene. CDR3 loop: CASSWRGGREQYF. In nucleotides, the CDR3 is TGCGCCAGCAGCTGGCGGGGGGGCCGGGAGCAGTACTTC.

This chain connects TRBV4-2 to TRBJ1-4; no clear D gene. The V and J ends lost 4 bases and 2 bases respectively, with 17 bases between them. The CDR3 contains 17 residues. Germline CDR1 is LGHNA and CDR2 is YNFKEQ. CDR3 residues: CASSRGEGWQTNEKLFF. As DNA, the CDR3 is TGTGCCAGCAGCCGAGGAGAAGGTTGGCAGACTAATGAAAAACTGTTTTTT.

This chain uses TRBV7-6 with TRBJ2-7; a weak D match, TRBD1 (6 bases). The germline V and J ends were trimmed by 4 bases and 3 bases, with 13 bases remaining between them. CDR3 length equals 14 residues. The germline CDR1 and CDR2 sequences are SGHVS and FNYEAQ. This CDR3 is CASSSPGVNYEQYF. Here the CDR3 DNA reads TGTGCCAGCAGCTCCCCAGGGGTGAACTACGAGCAGTACTTC.

The V call is TRBV19, the J call TRBJ2-6; D is perhaps TRBD1 (6 bases). Germline V lookup: CDR1 LNHDA, CDR2 SQIVND (reference sequence). The CDR3 is 18 amino acids. The V end lost 3 bases, the J end lost 0 bases, and 15 bases lay between the germline ends. The CDR3 protein is CASSIEQGYGSGANVLTF. In nucleotides, the CDR3 is TGTGCCAGTAGTATTGAACAGGGTTACGGCTCTGGGGCCAACGTCCTGACTTTC.

This chain joins TRBV6-1 and TRBJ1-5; 7 positions agree with TRBD1. This CDR3 is built from 13 residues. Losses at the gene ends were 9 bases for V and 7 bases for J; bases not matched to a gene: 9. Germline V gives CDR1 MNHNS, CDR2 SASEGT. CDR3 amino acids: CASGTDPKQPQHF. CDR3 sequence (DNA): TGTGCCAGTGGGACAGATCCTAAGCAGCCCCAGCATTTT.

This clone was seen once. The CDR3 DNA sequence: TGTGCCAGTAGTAGCGGGGGGGTCTACGAGCAGTACTTC. As protein: CASSSGGVYEQYF. The chain uses TRBV19 and TRBJ2-5; the match to TRBD2 covers 9 bases. With the DNA end fitting TRBJ2-7 better, the J assignment may be wrong. This CDR3 contains 13 residues. Germline V lookup: CDR1 LNHDA, CDR2 SQIVND (reference sequence).

The V and J genes are TRBV5-4 and TRBJ1-4, with 7 bases identical to TRBD1. Germline-derived CDR1 and CDR2 are SGHNT and YYREEE (reference sequence). The V gene end was trimmed by 4 bases and the J gene end by 8 bases; junction bases not matched to a gene: 11. The CDR3 loop spans 15 amino acids. This chain's CDR3 is CASSQAQGELEKLFF. CDR3 in DNA: TGTGCCAGCAGCCAAGCGCAGGGGGAGTTGGAAAAACTGTTTTTT.

The J gene is TRBJ2-1, the V gene TRBV19, with 8 bases that match TRBD2. CDR3 size: 13 residues. Per the germline V gene, CDR1 is LNHDA and CDR2 is SQIVND (reference sequence). The junction had 8 bases not matched to a gene; V was cut back by 6 bases and J by 10 bases. The CDR3: CASSPGGSGEQFF. CDR3 coding DNA: TGTGCCAGTAGCCCGGGGGGGTCGGGGGAGCAGTTCTTC.

The V gene is TRBV5-1, the J gene TRBJ1-4; the match to TRBD1 covers 9 bases. The ends lost 3 bases at V and 7 bases at J; junction bases unmatched: 10. From germline, CDR1 is SGHRS and CDR2 YFSETQ. CDR3 size: 16 residues. CDR3 sequence (DNA): TGCGCCAGCAGCTACGGGACAGGGCCACTGGGTGAAAAACTGTTTTTT. This gives the protein CASSYGTGPLGEKLFF. The variable domain in full, completed from reference TRBV5-1 and TRBJ1-4, reads KAGVTQTPRYLIKTRGQQVTLSCSPISGHRSVSWYQQTPGQGLQFLFEYFSETQRNKGNFPGRFSGRQFSNSRSEMNVSTLELGDSALYLCASSYGTGPLGEKLFFGSGTQLSVL.

The rearrangement links TRBV19 to TRBJ2-3; perhaps TRBD2 as D (5 bases). The CDR3 consists of 14 residues. Germline CDR1 LNHDA, CDR2 SQIVND (reference sequence). V was shortened by 5 bases and J by 3 bases, with 12 bases between the two germline ends. The CDR3 DNA follows: TGTGCCAGTAGTGAAAGAGGGCTAACAGATACGCAGTATTTT. It encodes CASSERGLTDTQYF.

This clone was seen just once. The chain uses TRBV11-2 and TRBJ1-2; D is unresolved. Looked up from germline, CDR1 is SGHAT and CDR2 is FQNNGV. The CDR3 length is 15 residues. Trimming pared 4 bases from V and 8 bases from J, leaving 20 bases between. The CDR3 DNA reads TGTGCCAGCAGCTCTAACGCCGGCCCGGGAGAGGGCTACACCTTC. Its protein product is CASSSNAGPGEGYTF.

This rearrangement joins TRBV2 to TRBJ2-1; D perhaps matches TRBD2 (5 bases). Germline V gene data show CDR1 as SNHLY and CDR2 as FYNNEI. The CDR3 spans 12 residues. V dropped 6 bases and J dropped 10 bases, with 13 bases sitting between them. The CDR3 DNA follows: TGTGCCAGCAGGGGAACTAGATTCGAGCAGTTCTTC. Translating gives CASRGTRFEQFF. Filled out from reference TRBV2 and TRBJ2-1, the complete variable domain reads EPEVTQTPSHQVTQMGQEVILRCVPISNHLYFYWYRQILGQKVEFLVSFYNNEISEKSEIFDDQFSVERPDGSNFTLKIRSTKLEDSAMYFCASRGTRFEQFFGPGTRLTVL.